This T cell receptor beta chain is from a study of sequential checkpoint blockade in melanoma. Produced via immunoSEQ multiplex PCR; TCRdb's table is partial and in-frame only. The sample holds 25,000 to 30,000 clones, more than 80% seen once. The treatment is: randomized to nivolumab then ipilimumab (arm A) or the reverse (arm B). From thawed PBMCs, live CD3+CD8+ cells negative for CD19 and CD56 were sorted. Germline-derived CDR1 and CDR2 are MDHEN and SYDVKM. CDR3 length: 14 residues. Trimming took off 5 bases at V and 0 bases at J, with 11 bases between the two ends. The sample was CD8+ T cells sorted from blood (inferred from file names), taken from a patient given nivolumab and ipilimumab in sequence. The TCR comes from a human donor with melanoma. The chain links TRBV28 to TRBJ2-7, with D maybe TRBD2 (5 bases). The CDR3 region has the DNA TGTGCCAGCAGTCCACTAGTAACCTCCTACGAGCAGTACTTC. Translation gives CASSPLVTSYEQYF. The complete variable domain, with remaining parts taken from reference TRBV28 and TRBJ2-7, reads DVKVTQSSRYLVKRTGEKVFLECVQDMDHENMFWYRQDPGLGLRLIYFSYDVKMKEKGDIPEGYSVSREKKERFSLILESASTNQTSMYLCASSPLVTSYEQYFGPGTRLTVT.